The entry below describes one T cell receptor (beta chain). Its specific antigen is unknown. Within one base of it there is no much larger clone, and no base qualities were kept. This sample is drawn from a study of shared clonotypes between healthy human individuals (dated by TCRdb to the early 2020s). About the study as a whole: The cohort included three men and a couple of women between 18 and 49 years of age. For each donor, three plates each were used for CD4 naive and CD4 memory, two plates were used for CD8 naive, and one plate was used for CD8 memory. To estimate repertoire size and how much clonotype sharing occurs between individuals, the study deeply sequenced the blood TCR repertoires of 5 or 6 healthy adults. To increase sequencing depth and limit assay-specific biases, TCR repertoire library preparation and sequencing were carried out by different laboratories using diverse techniques. Each donor's leukapheresis produced roughly between roughly 0.85 and 9.5 billion PBMCs.

The donors were healthy, HIV-negative adults with no recently reported acute infections or vaccinations. Every donor was a Caucasian adult residing in Nashville, Tennessee, USA. CD4+ T cells were enriched through magnetic negative selection, after which naive cells were positively selected on CD45RA and the remaining negative fraction served as the memory subset. After blood collection by leukapheresis, PBMCs were isolated using Ficoll-Histopaque density gradient centrifugation and then cryopreserved in the vapor phase of liquid nitrogen. Purity and quantity of every magnetically sorted T cell population were checked by analytical flow cytometry. Genomic DNA was isolated from each sorted fraction and quantified by UV absorbance on a Nanodrop 2000c. V loses 1 base of germline sequence and J loses 2 bases, and the interval between the two ends is 4 bases. Its CDR3 holds 13 amino acids, cysteine through phenylalanine. Only the CDR3 DNA is retained, 39 bases long and in frame from the first base. CDR1 and CDR2 are read off the germline V gene as SGHAT and FQNNGV.

Using the deep immunoSEQ assay, multiplex PCR amplified TCR CDR3 regions from genomic DNA. Extracted genomic DNA from each cell subset was spread evenly across all wells of several immunoSEQ 96-well plates, with each plate serving as a replicate. For sorted subsets, each replicate PCR was loaded with roughly 190 ng genomic DNA, equivalent to roughly 30,000 T cell genomes. Purified libraries were quantified with a Qubit 3.0 fluorometer, sized on a Bioanalyzer 2100, and re-quantified with the KAPA Library Quantification kit. Every immunoSEQ 96-well plate was sequenced on a separate single-read 150-cycle Illumina NextSeq 550 flow cell. The original pipeline was this. Because the immunoSEQ output included only junctional sequences and no quality scores, the filtering could not be the same as the filtering used for full-length reads. Sequences were annotated with PyIR, a Python wrapper for IgBLAST v1.9, and V/J genes and CDR3 were assigned using IMGT germline references. Reads were filtered out if the reads had weak V/J assignments (E-value above 1e-6), no CDR3, stop codons, out-of-frame junctions, or ambiguous translated residues. A V3J clonotype was defined by an identical inferred V gene, J gene, and CDR3 amino acid sequence. Percentage overlap between repertoires was calculated by dividing the number of shared unique clonotypes by the size of the smaller repertoire. Richness of each repertoire was evaluated using RTK rarefaction, the Chao1 estimator, and Recon v2.1 estimates of unobserved clonotypes. Generation probabilities were computed with OLGA for all TCRbeta clonotypes obtained by the gDNA method from a handful of donors. TCRdb re-hosts the immuneACCESS table, in-frame sequences only. Its copies lack some clones; in the studies checked, an unresolved V gene accounts for under half of them, and the cause for the rest is not known. The V and J calls and clone size were taken over from that table, and D and trimming were inferred from the DNA. The sample data list 850,000 to 1,200,000 clones, and approximately 72% of these were observed just once. The top ten hold less than 1.5% of the sample.

Results and caveats for the whole study, not just this receptor: The small number of donors limited the genetic and exposure-history diversity represented. Larger estimated clonotype richness was generally found for naive subsets than for memory subsets. Based on pairwise subsampling, the degree of clonotype sharing among donors was expected to be affected by sequencing depth. Approximately 5% of naive CD4, 3.5% of naive CD8, roughly 2.5% of memory CD4, and 0.35% to 0.5% of memory CD8 clonotypes were shared across a handful of donors. Sampling was limited to blood, and TCR repertoires in tissue likely differ from TCR repertoires in blood. Rarefaction of sorted-subset datasets indicated incomplete sequencing despite the large sequencing depth. Higher generation probabilities were observed for clonotypes shared by all four sorted-subset donors than for non-shared clonotypes.

The rearrangement joined TRBV11-2 to TRBJ2-3; no D segment can be confidently identified. The receptor was isolated from a man aged 18 to 29 in good health. The sample consisted of memory CD4+ T cells sorted from blood. The sample's cell subset or site label, in plain terms: CD45RA-negative fraction. The DNA sequence reads TGTGCCAGCAGCTTAGGGGTCACAGATACGCAGTATTTT. This translates into CASSLGVTDTQYF.